This T cell receptor beta chain was recorded in a study of T cell responses to AZD1222 COVID-19 vaccine. Study at large: The study pooled second doses at about 4 or about 12 weeks. Whole-study results and caveats: Breadth and depth of Spike-specific TCRs rose after two AZD1222 doses.

The CDR3 is 13 amino acids. As concerns this clone: Its specificity is unknown.

Measured with immunoSEQ multiplex PCR; TCRdb has only the in-frame clones, and not every one. The sample consists of about 110,000 clones, around nine tenths of them appearing once. This material consisted of peripheral blood, taken on day 0 of AZD1222 vaccination. This clonotype was sampled from an adult in good health. This chain links TRBV21-1 with TRBJ2-3. TRBV21-1 is classified as a pseudogene. CDR3 amino acids: CASPVPLRDTQYF. In nucleotides, the CDR3 is TGTGCCAGCCCTGTTCCCCTAAGGGATACGCAGTATTTT.